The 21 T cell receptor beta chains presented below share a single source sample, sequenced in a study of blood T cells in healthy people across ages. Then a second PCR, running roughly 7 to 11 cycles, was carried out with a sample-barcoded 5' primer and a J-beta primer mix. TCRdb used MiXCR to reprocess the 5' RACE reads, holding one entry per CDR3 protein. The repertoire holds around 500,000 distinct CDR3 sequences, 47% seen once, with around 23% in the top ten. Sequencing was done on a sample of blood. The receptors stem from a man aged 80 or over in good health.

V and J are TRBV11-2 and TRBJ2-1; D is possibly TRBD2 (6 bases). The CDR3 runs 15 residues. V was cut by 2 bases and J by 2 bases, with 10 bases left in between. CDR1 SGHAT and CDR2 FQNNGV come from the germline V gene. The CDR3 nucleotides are TGTGCCAGCAGCTTATTAATAGCGGCCTACAATGAGCAGTTCTTC. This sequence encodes CASSLLIAAYNEQFF.

The CDR3 sequence: CASSYRATNEKLFF. The CDR3 coding sequence is TGTGCCAGCAGTTACCGTGCAACTAATGAAAAACTGTTTTTT. This chain connects TRBV6-2 or TRBV6-3 to TRBJ1-4; D is unclear. There are 14 residues in the CDR3. Germline CDR1 is MNHEY and CDR2 is SVGEGT. Trimming cost V 2 bases and J 0 bases, with 4 bases left between them.

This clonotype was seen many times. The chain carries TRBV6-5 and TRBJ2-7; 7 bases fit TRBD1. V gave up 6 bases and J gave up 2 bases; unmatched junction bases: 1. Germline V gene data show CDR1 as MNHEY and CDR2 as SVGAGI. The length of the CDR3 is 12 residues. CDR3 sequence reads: CASRGQTYEQYF. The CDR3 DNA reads TGTGCCAGCAGGGGACAGACCTACGAGCAGTACTTC.

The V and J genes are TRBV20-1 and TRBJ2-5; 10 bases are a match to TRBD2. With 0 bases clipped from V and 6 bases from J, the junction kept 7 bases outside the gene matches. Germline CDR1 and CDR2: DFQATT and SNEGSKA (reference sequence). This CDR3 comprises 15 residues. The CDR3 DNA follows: TGCAGTGCTAGAGATCGGCTAGCGGGGGTTCAGACCCAGTACTTC. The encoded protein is CSARDRLAGVQTQYF.

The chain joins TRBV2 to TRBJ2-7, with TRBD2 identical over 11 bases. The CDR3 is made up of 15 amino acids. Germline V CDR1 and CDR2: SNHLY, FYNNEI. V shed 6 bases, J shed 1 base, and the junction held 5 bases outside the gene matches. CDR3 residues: CASRVGTSGSYEQYF. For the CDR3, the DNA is TGTGCCAGCAGGGTCGGGACTAGCGGTTCCTACGAGCAGTACTTC.

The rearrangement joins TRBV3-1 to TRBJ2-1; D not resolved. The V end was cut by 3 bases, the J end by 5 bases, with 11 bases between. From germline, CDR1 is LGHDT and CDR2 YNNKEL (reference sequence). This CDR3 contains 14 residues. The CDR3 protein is CASSQPGQNNEQFF. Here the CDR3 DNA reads TGTGCCAGCAGCCAGCCCGGTCAAAACAATGAGCAGTTCTTC.

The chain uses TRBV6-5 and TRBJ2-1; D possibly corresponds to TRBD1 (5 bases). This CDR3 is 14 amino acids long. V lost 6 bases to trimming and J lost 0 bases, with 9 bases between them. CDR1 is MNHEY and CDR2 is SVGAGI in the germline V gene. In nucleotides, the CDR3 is TGTGCCAGCAGCAGACAGAGCTCCTACAATGAGCAGTTCTTC. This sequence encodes CASSRQSSYNEQFF.

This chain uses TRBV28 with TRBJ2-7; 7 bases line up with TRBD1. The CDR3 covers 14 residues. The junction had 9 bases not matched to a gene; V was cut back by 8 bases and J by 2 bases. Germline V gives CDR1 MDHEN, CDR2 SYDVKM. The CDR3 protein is CASQRTGGPYEQYF. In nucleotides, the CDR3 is TGTGCCAGCCAAAGGACAGGAGGCCCCTACGAGCAGTACTTC.

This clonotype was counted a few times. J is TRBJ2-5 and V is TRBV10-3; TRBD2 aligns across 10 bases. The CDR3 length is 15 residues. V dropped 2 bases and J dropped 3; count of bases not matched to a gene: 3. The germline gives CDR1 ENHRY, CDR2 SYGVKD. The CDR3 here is CAISEGAGGKETQYF. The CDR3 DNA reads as TGTGCCATCAGTGAGGGAGCGGGAGGGAAAGAGACCCAGTACTTC.

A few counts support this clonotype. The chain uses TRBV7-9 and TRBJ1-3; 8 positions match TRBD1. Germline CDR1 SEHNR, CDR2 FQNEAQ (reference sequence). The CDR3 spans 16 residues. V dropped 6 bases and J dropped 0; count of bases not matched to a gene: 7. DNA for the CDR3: TGTGCCAGCAGGCGGACAGGGACCTCCTCTGGAAACACCATATATTTT. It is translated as CASRRTGTSSGNTIYF.

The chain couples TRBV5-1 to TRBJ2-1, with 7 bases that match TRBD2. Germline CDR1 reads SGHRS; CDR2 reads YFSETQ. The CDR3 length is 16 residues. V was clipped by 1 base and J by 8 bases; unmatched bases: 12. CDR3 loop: CASSLFVGGGRHEQFF. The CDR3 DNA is TGCGCCAGCAGCTTGTTCGTTGGCGGGGGACGACATGAGCAGTTCTTC.

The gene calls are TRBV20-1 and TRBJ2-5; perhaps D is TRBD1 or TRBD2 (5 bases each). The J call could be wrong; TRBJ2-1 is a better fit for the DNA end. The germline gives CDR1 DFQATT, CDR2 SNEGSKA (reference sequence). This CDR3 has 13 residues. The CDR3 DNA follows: TGCAGTGCTAGTTCGGGGCAGCAAGAGACCCAGTTCTTC. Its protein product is CSASSGQQETQFF.

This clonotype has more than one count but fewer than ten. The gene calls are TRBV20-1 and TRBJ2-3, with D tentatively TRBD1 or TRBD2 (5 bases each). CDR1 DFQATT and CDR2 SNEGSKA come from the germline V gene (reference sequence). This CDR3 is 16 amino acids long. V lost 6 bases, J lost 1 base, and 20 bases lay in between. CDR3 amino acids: CSAVSVEGSGTDTQYF. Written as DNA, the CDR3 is TGCAGTGCAGTCAGCGTAGAGGGGAGCGGCACAGATACGCAGTATTTT.

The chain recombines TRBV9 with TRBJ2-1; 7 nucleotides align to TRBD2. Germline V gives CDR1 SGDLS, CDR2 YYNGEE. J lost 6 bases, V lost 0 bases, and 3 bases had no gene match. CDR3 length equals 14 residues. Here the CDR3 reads CASSVDWGGNEQFF. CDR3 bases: TGTGCCAGCAGCGTAGACTGGGGGGGCAATGAGCAGTTCTTC.

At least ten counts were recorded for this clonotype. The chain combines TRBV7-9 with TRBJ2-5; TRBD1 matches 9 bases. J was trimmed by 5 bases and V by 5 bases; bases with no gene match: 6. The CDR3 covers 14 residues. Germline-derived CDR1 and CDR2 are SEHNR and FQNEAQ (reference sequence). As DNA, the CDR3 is TGTGCCAGCAGCCCGGGACAGGGTGGGGAGACCCAGTACTTC. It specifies CASSPGQGGETQYF.

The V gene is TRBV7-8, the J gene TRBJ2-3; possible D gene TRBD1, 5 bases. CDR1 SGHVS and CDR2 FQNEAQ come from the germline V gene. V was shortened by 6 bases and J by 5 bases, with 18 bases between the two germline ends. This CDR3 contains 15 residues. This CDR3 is CASSRGVHGLDTQYF. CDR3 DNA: TGTGCCAGCAGTAGGGGCGTCCACGGTTTAGATACGCAGTATTTT.

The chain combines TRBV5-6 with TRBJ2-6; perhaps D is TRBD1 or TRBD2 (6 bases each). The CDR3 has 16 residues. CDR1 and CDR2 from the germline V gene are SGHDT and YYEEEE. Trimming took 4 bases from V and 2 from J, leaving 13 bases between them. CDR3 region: CASSPGAVAGANVLTF. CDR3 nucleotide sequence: TGTGCCAGCAGCCCGGGGGCGGTTGCTGGGGCCAACGTCCTGACTTTC.

The CDR3 bases are TGTGCCAGCAGCTTAGGTCCGGGACTAGCGGATAACAATGAGCAGTACTTC. Translating gives CASSLGPGLADNNEQYF. V and J are TRBV11-1 and TRBJ2-5, with 11 bases identical to TRBD2. This CDR3 region has 17 residues. The V gene's germline CDR1 is SGHAT and CDR2 FQDESV (reference sequence). After removal of 1 base from V and 11 bases from J, the junction contained 15 bases not matched to a gene.

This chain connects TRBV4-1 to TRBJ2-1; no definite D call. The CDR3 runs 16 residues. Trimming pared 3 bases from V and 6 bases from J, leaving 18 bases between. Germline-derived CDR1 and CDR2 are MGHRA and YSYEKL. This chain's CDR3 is CASSHLTGSVPNEQFF. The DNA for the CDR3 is TGCGCCAGCAGCCACTTGACTGGTTCCGTACCCAATGAGCAGTTCTTC.

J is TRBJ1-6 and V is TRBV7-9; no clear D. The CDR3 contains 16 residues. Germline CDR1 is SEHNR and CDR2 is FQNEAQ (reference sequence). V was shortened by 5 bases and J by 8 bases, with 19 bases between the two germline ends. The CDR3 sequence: CASSRRTDFGDSPLHF. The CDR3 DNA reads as TGTGCCAGCAGCCGACGGACGGACTTTGGGGATTCACCCCTCCACTTT. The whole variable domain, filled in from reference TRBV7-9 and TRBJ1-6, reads DTGVSQNPRHKITKRGQNVTFRCDPISEHNRLYWYRQTLGQGPEFLTYFQNEAQLEKSRLLSDRFSAERPKGSFSTLEIQRTEQGDSAMYLCASSRRTDFGDSPLHFGNGTRLTVT.

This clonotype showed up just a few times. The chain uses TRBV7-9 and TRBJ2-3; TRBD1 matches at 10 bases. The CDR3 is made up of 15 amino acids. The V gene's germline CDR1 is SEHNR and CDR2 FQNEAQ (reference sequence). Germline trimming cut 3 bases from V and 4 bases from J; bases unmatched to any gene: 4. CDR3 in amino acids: CASSFWTGGSDTQYF. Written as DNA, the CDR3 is TGTGCCAGCAGCTTCTGGACAGGGGGATCAGATACGCAGTATTTT.